The following is a T cell receptor beta chain sequence with its context. The data derive from a study of blood T cell repertoires in COVID-19. As for the study in general: Acute and convalescent COVID-19 specimens originated in the United States, Italy and Spain. Sources were T cells, B-cell-depleted T cells, or PBMCs; the material itself was cDNA or gDNA.

The CDR3 sequence is 12 residues long. Per the germline V gene, CDR1 is SGHTA and CDR2 is FQGNSA. The ends were cut back, 3 bases at V and 6 bases at J, with 6 bases in the middle. Authors' methods: Nucleated cell number was recorded as an estimate derived from reference gene primer amplification. TCRdb's table, derived via immunoSEQ multiplex PCR, lists solely in-frame clones and lacks some. That table furnishes V, J and clone size, whereas the DNA furnished D and trimming. The data show about 50,000 clones, around 83% seen once. Sequences were obtained from peripheral blood. The chain recombines TRBV7-2 with TRBJ2-1; no clear D gene. This sequence was found in a human donor in a cohort sampled during active COVID-19. CDR3: CASSFMSNEQFF. The DNA for the CDR3 is TGTGCCAGCAGCTTTATGAGCAATGAGCAGTTCTTC.